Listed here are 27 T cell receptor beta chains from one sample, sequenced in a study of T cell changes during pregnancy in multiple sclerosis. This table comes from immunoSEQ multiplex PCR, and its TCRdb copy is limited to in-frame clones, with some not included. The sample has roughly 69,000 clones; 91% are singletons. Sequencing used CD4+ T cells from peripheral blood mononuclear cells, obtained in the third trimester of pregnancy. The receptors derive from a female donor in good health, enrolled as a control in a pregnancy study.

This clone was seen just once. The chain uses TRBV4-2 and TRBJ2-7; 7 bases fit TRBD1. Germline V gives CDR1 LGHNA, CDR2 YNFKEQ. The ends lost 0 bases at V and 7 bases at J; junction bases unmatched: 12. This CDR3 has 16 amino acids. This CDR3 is CASSQEGRAIRGEQYF. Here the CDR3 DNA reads TGTGCCAGCAGCCAAGAGGGCAGGGCCATCAGGGGGGAGCAGTACTTC.

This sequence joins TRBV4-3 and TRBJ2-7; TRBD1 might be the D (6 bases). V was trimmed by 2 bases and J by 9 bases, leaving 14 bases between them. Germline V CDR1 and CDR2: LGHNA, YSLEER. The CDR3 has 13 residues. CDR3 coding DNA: TGCGCCAGCAGCCAATCACGGGACACCGTGCAGTACTTC. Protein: CASSQSRDTVQYF.

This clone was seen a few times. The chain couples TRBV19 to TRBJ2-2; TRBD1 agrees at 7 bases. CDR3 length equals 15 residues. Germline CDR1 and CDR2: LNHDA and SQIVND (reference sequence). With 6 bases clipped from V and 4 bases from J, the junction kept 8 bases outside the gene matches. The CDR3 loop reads CASRDPNRGTGELFF. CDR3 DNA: TGTGCCAGTAGAGACCCGAACAGGGGCACCGGGGAGCTGTTTTTT.

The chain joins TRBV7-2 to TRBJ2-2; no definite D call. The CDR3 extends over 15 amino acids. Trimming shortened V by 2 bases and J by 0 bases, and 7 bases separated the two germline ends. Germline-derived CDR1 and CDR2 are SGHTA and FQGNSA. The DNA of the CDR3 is TGTGCCAGCAGCTTAAATTCCGCGAACACCGGGGAGCTGTTTTTT. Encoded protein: CASSLNSANTGELFF.

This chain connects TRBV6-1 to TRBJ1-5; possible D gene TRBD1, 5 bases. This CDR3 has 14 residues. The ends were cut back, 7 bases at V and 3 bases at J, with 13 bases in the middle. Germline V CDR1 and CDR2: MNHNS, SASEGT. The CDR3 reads CASTVSGDNQPQHF. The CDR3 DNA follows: TGTGCCAGCACCGTCTCGGGGGACAATCAGCCCCAGCATTTT.

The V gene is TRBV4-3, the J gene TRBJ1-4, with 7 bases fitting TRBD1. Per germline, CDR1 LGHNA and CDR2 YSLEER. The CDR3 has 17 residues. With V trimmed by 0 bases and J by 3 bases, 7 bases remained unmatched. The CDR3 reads CASSQDWRGLSNEKLFF. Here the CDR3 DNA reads TGCGCCAGCAGCCAAGATTGGAGGGGGCTATCTAATGAAAAACTGTTTTTT.

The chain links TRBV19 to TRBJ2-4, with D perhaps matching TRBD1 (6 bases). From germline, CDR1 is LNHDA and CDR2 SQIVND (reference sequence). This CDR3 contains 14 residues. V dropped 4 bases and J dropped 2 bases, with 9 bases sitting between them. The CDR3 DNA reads TGTGCCAGTAGTAATCAGGGGACCAAAAACATTCAGTACTTC. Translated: CASSNQGTKNIQYF.

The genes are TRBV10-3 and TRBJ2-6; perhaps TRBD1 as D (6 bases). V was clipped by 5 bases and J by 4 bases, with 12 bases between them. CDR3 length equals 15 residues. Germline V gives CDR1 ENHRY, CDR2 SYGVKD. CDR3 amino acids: CAISWTESGANVLTF. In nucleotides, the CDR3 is TGTGCCATCAGTTGGACAGAGTCCGGGGCCAACGTCCTGACTTTC.

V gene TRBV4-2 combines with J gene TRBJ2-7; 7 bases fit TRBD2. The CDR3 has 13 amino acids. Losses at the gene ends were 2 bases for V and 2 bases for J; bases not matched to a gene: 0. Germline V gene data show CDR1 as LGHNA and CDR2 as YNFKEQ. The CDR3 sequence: CASSQTSAYEQYF. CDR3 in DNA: TGTGCCAGCAGCCAAACTAGCGCCTACGAGCAGTACTTC.

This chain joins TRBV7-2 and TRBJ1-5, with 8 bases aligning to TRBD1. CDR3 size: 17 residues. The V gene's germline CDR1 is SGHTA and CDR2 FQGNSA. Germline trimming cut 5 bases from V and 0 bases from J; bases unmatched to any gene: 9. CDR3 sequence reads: CASSPDRDSPSNQPQHF. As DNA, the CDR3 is TGTGCCAGCAGCCCGGACAGGGACTCCCCTAGCAATCAGCCCCAGCATTTT.

In DNA, the CDR3 is TGTGCCAGCAGCTTCCAGGGTGAAAAACTGTTTTTT. Translation: CASSFQGEKLFF. This chain uses TRBV7-2 with TRBJ1-4; tentative D call: TRBD1 (5 bases). CDR1 is SGHTA, CDR2 FQGNSA, per germline. V was trimmed by 3 bases and J by 7 bases, leaving 6 bases between them. This CDR3 comprises 12 residues.

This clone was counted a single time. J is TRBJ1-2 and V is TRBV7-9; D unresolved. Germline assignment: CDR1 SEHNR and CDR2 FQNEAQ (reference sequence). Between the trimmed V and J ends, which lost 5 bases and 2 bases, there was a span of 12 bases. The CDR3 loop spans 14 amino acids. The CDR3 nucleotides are TGTGCCAGCAGCCCGACGGGTTACAACTATGGCTACACCTTC. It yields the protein CASSPTGYNYGYTF.

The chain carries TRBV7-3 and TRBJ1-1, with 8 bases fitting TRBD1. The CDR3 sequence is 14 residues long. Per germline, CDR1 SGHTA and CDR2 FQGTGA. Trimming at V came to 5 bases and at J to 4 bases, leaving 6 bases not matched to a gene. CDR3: CASSPLTGGTEAFF. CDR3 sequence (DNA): TGTGCCAGCAGCCCCCTTACAGGGGGCACTGAAGCTTTCTTT. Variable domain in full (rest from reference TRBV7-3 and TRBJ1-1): GAGVSQTPSNKVTEKGKYVELRCDPISGHTALYWYRQSLGQGPEFLIYFQGTGAADDSGLPNDRFFAVRPEGSVSTLKIQRTERGDSAVYLCASSPLTGGTEAFFGQGTRLTVV.

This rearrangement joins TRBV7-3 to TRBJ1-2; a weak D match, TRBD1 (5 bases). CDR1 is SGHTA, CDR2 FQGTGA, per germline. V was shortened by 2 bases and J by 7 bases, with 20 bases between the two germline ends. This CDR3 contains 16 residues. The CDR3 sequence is CASSLSGAEPSGGYTF. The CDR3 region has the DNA TGTGCCAGCAGCTTATCTGGGGCCGAACCTTCTGGTGGCTACACCTTC. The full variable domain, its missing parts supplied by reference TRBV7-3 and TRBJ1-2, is GAGVSQTPSNKVTEKGKYVELRCDPISGHTALYWYRQSLGQGPEFLIYFQGTGAADDSGLPNDRFFAVRPEGSVSTLKIQRTERGDSAVYLCASSLSGAEPSGGYTFGSGTRLTVV.

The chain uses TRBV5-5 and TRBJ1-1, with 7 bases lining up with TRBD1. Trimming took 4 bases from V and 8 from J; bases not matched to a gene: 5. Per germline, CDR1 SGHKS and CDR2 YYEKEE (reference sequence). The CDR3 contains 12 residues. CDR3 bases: TGTGCCAGCAGCCACAGGGGTGGGGAAGCTTTCTTT. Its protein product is CASSHRGGEAFF.

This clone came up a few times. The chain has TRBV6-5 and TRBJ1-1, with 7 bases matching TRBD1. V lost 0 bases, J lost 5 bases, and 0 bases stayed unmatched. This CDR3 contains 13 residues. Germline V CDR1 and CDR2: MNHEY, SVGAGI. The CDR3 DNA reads TGTGCCAGCAGTTACTCGACAGGGACTGAAGCTTTCTTT. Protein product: CASSYSTGTEAFF.

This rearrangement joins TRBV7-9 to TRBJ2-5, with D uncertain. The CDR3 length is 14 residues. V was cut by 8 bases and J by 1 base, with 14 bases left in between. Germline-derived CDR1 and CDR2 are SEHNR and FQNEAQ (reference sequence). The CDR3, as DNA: TGTGCCAGCTGTTCCTCTTCTCTCCAAGAGACCCAGTACTTC. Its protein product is CASCSSSLQETQYF.

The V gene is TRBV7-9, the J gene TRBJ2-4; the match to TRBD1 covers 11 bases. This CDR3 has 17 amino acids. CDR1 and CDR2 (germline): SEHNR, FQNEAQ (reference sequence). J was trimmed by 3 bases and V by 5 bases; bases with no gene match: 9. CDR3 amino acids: CASSPGQGAIFKNIQYF. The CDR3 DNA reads TGTGCCAGCAGCCCTGGACAGGGGGCAATATTCAAAAACATTCAGTACTTC.

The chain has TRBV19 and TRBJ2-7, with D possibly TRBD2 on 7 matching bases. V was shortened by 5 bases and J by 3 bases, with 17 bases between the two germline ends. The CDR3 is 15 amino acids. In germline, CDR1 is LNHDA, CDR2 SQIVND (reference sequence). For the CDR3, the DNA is TGTGCCAGTAGTTTGGGGGGGGCAGGGGACTACGAGCAGTACTTC. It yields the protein CASSLGGAGDYEQYF.

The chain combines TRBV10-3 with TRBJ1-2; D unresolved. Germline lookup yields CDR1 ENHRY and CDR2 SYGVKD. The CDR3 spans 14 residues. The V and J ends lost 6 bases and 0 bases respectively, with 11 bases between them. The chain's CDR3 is CAISQARSNYGYTF. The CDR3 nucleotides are TGTGCCATCAGCCAGGCTCGGTCTAACTATGGCTACACCTTC.

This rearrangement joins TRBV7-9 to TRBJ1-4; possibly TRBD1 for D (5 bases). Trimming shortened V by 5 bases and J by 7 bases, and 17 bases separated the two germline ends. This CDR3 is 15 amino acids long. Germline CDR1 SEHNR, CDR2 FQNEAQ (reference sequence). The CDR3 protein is CASSPGDRVSEKLFF. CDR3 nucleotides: TGTGCCAGCAGCCCGGGAGACAGAGTCTCTGAAAAACTGTTTTTT.

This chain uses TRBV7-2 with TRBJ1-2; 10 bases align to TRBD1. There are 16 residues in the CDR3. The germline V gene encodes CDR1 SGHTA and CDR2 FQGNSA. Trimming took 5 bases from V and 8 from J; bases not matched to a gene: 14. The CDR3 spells CASSPTVDRGLWGYTF. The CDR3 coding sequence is TGTGCCAGCAGCCCTACAGTAGACAGGGGGCTTTGGGGCTACACCTTC.

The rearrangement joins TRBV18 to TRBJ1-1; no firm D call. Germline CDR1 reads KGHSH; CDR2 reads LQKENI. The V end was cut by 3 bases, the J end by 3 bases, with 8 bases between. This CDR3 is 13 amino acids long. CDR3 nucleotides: TGTGCCAGCTCACCGGGCCAGGACACTGAAGCTTTCTTT. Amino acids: CASSPGQDTEAFF.

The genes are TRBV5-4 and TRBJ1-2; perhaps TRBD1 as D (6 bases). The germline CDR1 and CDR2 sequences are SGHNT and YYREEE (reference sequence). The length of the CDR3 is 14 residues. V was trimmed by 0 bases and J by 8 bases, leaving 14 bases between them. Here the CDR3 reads CASSLDRAEEGYTF. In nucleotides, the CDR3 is TGTGCCAGCAGCTTGGACAGGGCCGAGGAGGGCTACACCTTC.

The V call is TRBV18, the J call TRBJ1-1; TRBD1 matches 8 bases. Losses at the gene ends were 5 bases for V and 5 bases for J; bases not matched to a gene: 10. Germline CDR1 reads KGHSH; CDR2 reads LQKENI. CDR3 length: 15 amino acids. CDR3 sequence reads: CASSGSGQGLTEAFF. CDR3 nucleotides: TGTGCCAGCTCAGGATCTGGACAGGGCTTAACTGAAGCTTTCTTT.

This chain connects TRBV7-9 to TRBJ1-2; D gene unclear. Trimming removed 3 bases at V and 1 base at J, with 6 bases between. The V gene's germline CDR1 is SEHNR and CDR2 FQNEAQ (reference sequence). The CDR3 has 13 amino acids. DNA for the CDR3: TGTGCCAGCAGCTTCTCAGATAACTATGGCTACACCTTC. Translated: CASSFSDNYGYTF.

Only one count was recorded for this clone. In DNA form, the CDR3 reads TGTGCCAGCAGCTTCGGGGCGCGGGGCACTGAAGCTTTCTTT. Translated: CASSFGARGTEAFF. The V gene is TRBV7-6, the J gene TRBJ1-1, with TRBD1 as a possible D gene (5 bases). This CDR3 has 14 residues. The germline gives CDR1 SGHVS, CDR2 FNYEAQ. Trimming shortened V by 3 bases and J by 4 bases, and 12 bases separated the two germline ends.